This TCR beta chain is drawn from a study of blood T cell repertoires in COVID-19 (dated by TCRdb to the early 2020s). A note on the overall study: Samples from collaborators originated in the United States, Italy and Spain and spanned both the acute and convalescent phases of COVID-19. Subjects who had been exposed to COVID-19, were actively infected with it, or had recovered from it provided the deeply sampled blood TCRbeta repertoires that made up the dataset. Where HLA class I and class II types were available, the types were taken from metadata supplied by the sample provider, not from assay-based typing. Samples were obtained from the ongoing ImmuneRACE study (first 160 participants) and from over 1,000 subjects provided by 6 global collaborators. The material from the prospective study consisted of cDNA or gDNA derived from T cells, B-cell-depleted T cells, or PBMCs. Sample metadata almost always included a de-identified subject ID, COVID-19 status, age in years and sex. The repertoires were released in a freely available public database intended as a resource for research on the immune response to SARS-CoV-2.

In Seattle, one collaborating source enrolled patients while the infection was active and tracked those patients longitudinally over the course of disease. Whole blood was collected in K2EDTA tubes by collaborating institutions according to the institutions' own protocols. For TCRbeta analysis, collaborator samples were shipped as frozen whole blood, as isolated PBMCs, or as DNA extracted from either sample type. General study outcomes and caveats: The quantity of clinical and demographic metadata differed by source and by participant and was supplied without curation.

Concerning this clone: The antigen it recognizes is unknown. Nothing much larger sits one base from this clone, and base qualities are not available.

V lost 2 bases and J lost 1 base, and the count of bases not matched to a germline gene is 3. The germline V gene specifies SGHRS as CDR1 and YFSETQ as CDR2. The CDR3 runs 14 amino acids, cysteine and phenylalanine included. Only the CDR3 portion is preserved as DNA: 42 bases, with reading frame beginning at the first base. TCRbeta CDR3 regions were amplified from genomic DNA by means of the immunoSEQ Assay, a bias-controlled multiplex PCR. In the paper's pipeline: Within the assay, amplification of reference gene primers was used to estimate how many nucleated cells each sample contained. To quantify the absolute abundance of each unique TCRbeta CDR3 rearrangement, sequence reads were collapsed and filtered. For each sample, productive Simpson clonality was calculated by taking the square root of Simpson's diversity index across productive rearrangements. TCRdb mirrors the immuneACCESS table, restricted to in-frame sequences. Some clones are absent from its copies; in checked studies, under half trace to an unresolved V gene, and the reason for the others is unknown. The V and J calls and clone size were taken over from that table, and D and trimming were inferred from the DNA. This sample gives 400,000 or so clones in total; about 89% of them show up just once. About 1.6% of the sample is in the top ten clones.

The sequenced sample was peripheral blood. The chain joins TRBV5-1 to TRBJ2-7, with 7 bases aligning to TRBD2. The receptor was derived from a woman between 40 and 55 years old with COVID-19, enrolled during active disease. The nucleotides read TGCGCCAGCAGCTTAGCGGGGCGTTCCTACGAGCAGTACTTC. Translated, it gives CASSLAGRSYEQYF.